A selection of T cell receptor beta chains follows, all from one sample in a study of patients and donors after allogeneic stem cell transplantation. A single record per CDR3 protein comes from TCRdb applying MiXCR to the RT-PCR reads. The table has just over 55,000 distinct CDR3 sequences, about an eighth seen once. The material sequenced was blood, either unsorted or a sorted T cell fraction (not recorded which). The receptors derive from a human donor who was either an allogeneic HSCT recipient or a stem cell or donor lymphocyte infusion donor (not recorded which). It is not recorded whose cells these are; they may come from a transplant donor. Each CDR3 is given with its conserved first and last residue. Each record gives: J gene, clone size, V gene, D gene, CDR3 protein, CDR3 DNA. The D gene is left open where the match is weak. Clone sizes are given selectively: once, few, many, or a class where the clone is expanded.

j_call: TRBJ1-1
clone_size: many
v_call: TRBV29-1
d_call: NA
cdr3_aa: CSVDLKESAFF
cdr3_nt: TGCAGCGTTGATCTGAAGGAATCGGCTTTCTTT

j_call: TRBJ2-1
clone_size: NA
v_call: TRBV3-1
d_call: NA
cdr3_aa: CASSQGHLALVGNEQFF
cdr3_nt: TGTGCCAGCAGCCAAGGACACTTAGCCCTTGTAGGTAATGAGCAGTTCTTC

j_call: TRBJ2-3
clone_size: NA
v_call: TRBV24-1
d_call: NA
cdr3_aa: CATSVFQDSTDTQYF
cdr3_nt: TGTGCCACCAGTGTCTTCCAGGACTCGACAGATACGCAGTATTTT

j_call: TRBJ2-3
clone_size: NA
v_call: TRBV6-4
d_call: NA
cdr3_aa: CASRVEGGADTQYF
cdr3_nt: TGTGCCAGCAGAGTGGAAGGTGGCGCAGATACGCAGTATTTT

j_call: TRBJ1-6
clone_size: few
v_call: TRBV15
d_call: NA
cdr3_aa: CATGRSYNSPLHF
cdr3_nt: TGTGCCACCGGGCGCTCCTATAATTCACCCCTCCACTTT

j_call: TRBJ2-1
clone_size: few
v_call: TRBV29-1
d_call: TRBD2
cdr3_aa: CSVKAGGDNEQFF
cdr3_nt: TGCAGCGTTAAAGCTGGGGGGGACAATGAGCAGTTCTTC

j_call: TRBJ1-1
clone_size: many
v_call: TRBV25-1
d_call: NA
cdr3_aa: CASRKSDGPSLVAFF
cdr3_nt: TGTGCCAGCAGAAAATCAGACGGGCCGAGTTTGGTAGCTTTCTTT

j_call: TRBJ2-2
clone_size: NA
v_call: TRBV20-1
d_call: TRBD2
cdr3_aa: CSARDLIAGNTGELFF
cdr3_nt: TGCAGTGCTAGAGATCTCATAGCGGGCAACACCGGGGAGCTGTTTTTT

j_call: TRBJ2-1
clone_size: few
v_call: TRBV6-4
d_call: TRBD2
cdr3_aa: CASSKREGRNEQFF
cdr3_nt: TGTGCCAGCAGTAAGCGGGAGGGCCGGAATGAGCAGTTCTTC

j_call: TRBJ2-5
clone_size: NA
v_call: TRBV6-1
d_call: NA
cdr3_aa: CASSEAPRQSKETQYF
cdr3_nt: TGTGCCAGCAGTGAAGCACCTCGTCAATCGAAAGAGACCCAGTACTTC

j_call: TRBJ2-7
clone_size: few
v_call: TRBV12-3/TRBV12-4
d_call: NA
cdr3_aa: CASSPGDGDYEQYF
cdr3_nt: TGTGCCAGCAGCCCTGGGGATGGGGACTACGAGCAGTACTTC

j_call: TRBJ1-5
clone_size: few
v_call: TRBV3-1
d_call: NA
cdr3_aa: CASSQRFNQPQHF
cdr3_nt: TGTGCCAGCAGCCAACGGTTCAATCAGCCCCAGCATTTT

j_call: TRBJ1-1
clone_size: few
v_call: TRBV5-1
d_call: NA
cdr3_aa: CASSLSEKPRPAFF
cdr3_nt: TGCGCCAGCAGCTTATCGGAAAAACCCCGACCAGCTTTCTTT

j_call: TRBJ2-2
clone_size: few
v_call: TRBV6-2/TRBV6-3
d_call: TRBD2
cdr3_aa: CASSYRTSGRGSDTGELFF
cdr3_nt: TGTGCCAGCAGTTACCGGACTAGCGGGAGAGGAAGTGATACCGGGGAGCTGTTTTTT

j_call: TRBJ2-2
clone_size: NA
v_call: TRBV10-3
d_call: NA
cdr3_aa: CAISELDRPGELFF
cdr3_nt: TGTGCCATCAGTGAGTTGGATAGACCGGGGGAGCTGTTTTTT

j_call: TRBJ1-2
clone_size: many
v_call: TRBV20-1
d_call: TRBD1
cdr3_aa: CSARDYMDRGNYGYTF
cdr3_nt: TGCAGTGCTAGAGATTATATGGACAGGGGAAACTATGGCTACACCTTC

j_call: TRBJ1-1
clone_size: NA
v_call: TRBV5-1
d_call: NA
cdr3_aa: CASSPALVPRGTEAFF
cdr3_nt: TGCGCCAGCAGCCCAGCCCTCGTACCCCGGGGCACTGAAGCTTTCTTT

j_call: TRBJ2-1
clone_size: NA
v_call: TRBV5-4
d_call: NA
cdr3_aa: CASSLGISRDNEQFF
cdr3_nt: TGTGCCAGCAGCTTGGGGATCTCCAGAGACAATGAGCAGTTCTTC

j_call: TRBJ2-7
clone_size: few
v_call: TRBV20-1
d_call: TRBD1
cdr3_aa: CSARPLGGTGLTYEQYF
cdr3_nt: TGCAGTGCTAGGCCGTTGGGCGGGACAGGATTAACCTACGAGCAGTACTTC

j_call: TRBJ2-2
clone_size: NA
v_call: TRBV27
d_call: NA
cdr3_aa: CASTAGGTGELFF
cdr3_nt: TGTGCCAGCACGGCGGGTGGCACCGGGGAGCTGTTTTTT

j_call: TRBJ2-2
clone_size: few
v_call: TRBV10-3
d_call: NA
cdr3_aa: CAVEGAGGTSTGELFF
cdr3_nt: TGTGCCGTTGAGGGAGCTGGCGGGACGAGCACCGGGGAGCTGTTTTTT

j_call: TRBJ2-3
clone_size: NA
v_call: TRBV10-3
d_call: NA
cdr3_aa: CAISPRLETARGSTDTQYF
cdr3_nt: TGTGCCATCAGTCCACGTCTCGAGACAGCGCGAGGGAGCACAGATACGCAGTATTTT

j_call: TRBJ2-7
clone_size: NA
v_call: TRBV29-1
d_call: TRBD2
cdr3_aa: CSVMRGSSYEQYF
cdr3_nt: TGCAGCGTTATGCGGGGGAGCTCCTACGAGCAGTACTTC

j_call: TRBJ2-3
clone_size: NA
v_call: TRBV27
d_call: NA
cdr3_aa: CASTQMTDSLTDTQYF
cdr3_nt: TGTGCCAGCACCCAAATGACGGACAGCCTCACAGATACGCAGTATTTT

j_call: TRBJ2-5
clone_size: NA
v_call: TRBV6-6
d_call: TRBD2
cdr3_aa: CASSLPGLAQETQYF
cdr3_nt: TGTGCCAGCTCCTTACCGGGACTAGCGCAAGAGACCCAGTACTTC

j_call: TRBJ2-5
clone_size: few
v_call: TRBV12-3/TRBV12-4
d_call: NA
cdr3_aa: CASSWDFQETQYF
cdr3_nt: TGTGCCAGCAGTTGGGACTTCCAAGAGACCCAGTACTTC

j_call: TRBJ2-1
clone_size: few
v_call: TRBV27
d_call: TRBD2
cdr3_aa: CASSFFGGDYYNEQFF
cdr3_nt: TGTGCCAGCAGTTTCTTCGGGGGGGACTATTACAATGAGCAGTTCTTC

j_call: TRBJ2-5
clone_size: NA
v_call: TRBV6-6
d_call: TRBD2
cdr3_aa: CASVTGGGPETQYF
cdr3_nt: TGTGCCAGCGTCACAGGCGGGGGTCCAGAGACCCAGTACTTC

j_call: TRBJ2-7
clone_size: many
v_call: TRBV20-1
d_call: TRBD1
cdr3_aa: CSARSRQGSSYEQYF
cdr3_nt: TGCAGTGCTAGATCCCGACAGGGGAGCTCCTACGAGCAGTACTTC